What follows are 21 T cell receptor beta chains derived from one specimen sequenced in a study of long-term antiretroviral therapy in people with HIV (dated 2022 in TCRdb). Sequencing of the TRB variable region was done with the immunoSEQ hsTCRB v3.0 assay at survey level resolution. Held by TCRdb, this immuneACCESS table contains in-frame sequences only and omits some clones. Under half of the omission traces to an unresolved V gene where checked; the cause of the rest is unknown. This sample holds over 30,000 clones; 70% to 80% were observed only once. More than 3% of the sample is in the top ten clones. Here the sequenced sample was unsorted PBMCs, taken 1.9 years after starting antiretroviral therapy. The receptors shown here come from a man aged 18 to 29 with HIV.

This sequence joins TRBV27 and TRBJ1-2, with TRBD1 matching over 10 bases. The germline CDR1 and CDR2 sequences are MNHEY and SMNVEV (reference sequence). The CDR3 is 15 residues long. V lost 5 bases and J lost 7; bases outside the gene matches: 10. CDR3 DNA sequence: TGTGCCAGCAGTATCACGACAGGGGGCAGTGGTGGCTACACCTTC. This sequence encodes CASSITTGGSGGYTF.

This chain joins TRBV7-8 and TRBJ2-1, with 9 bases matching TRBD2. The germline V gene encodes CDR1 SGHVS and CDR2 FQNEAQ. Trimming cost V 5 bases and J 10 bases; bases outside gene matches: 12. The CDR3 sequence is 15 residues long. The CDR3 DNA is TGTGCCAGCAGCCCCTCGCGGGGGCTAGCGGGGGAGCAGTTCTTC. Residues: CASSPSRGLAGEQFF.

The chain couples TRBV5-1 to TRBJ2-3; tentatively, D is TRBD1 (6 bases). The CDR3 spans 16 residues. V lost 6 bases, J lost 2 bases, and 19 bases lay in between. CDR1 is SGHRS and CDR2 is YFSETQ in the germline V gene. CDR3 nucleotide sequence: TGCGCCAGCACCCAAACTGCCACAGGGTTCACAGATACGCAGTATTTT. Translated: CASTQTATGFTDTQYF. Looking up the rest from reference TRBV5-1 and TRBJ2-3 gives the full variable domain: KAGVTQTPRYLIKTRGQQVTLSCSPISGHRSVSWYQQTPGQGLQFLFEYFSETQRNKGNFPGRFSGRQFSNSRSEMNVSTLELGDSALYLCASTQTATGFTDTQYFGPGTRLTVL.

This chain connects TRBV19 to TRBJ1-6, with TRBD1 as a possible D gene (5 bases). Per the germline V gene, CDR1 is LNHDA and CDR2 is SQIVND (reference sequence). The V end was cut by 7 bases, the J end by 6 bases, with 13 bases between. This CDR3 region has 14 residues. This CDR3 reads CASTSGGTNSPLHF. In nucleotides, the CDR3 is TGTGCCAGTACCAGTGGAGGGACTAATTCACCCCTCCACTTT. The full variable domain, completed using reference TRBV19 and TRBJ1-6, is DGGITQSPKYLFRKEGQNVTLSCEQNLNHDAMYWYRQDPGQGLRLIYYSQIVNDFQKGDIAEGYSVSREKKESFPLTVTSAQKNPTAFYLCASTSGGTNSPLHFGNGTRLTVT.

The chain links TRBV4-1 to TRBJ2-3; no firm D call. CDR1 and CDR2 (germline): MGHRA, YSYEKL. This CDR3 has 16 amino acids. The V end was cut by 0 bases, the J end by 0 bases, with 10 bases between. Here the CDR3 DNA reads TGCGCCAGCAGCCAAGATAGGCTCTACAGCACAGATACGCAGTATTTT. Its translation: CASSQDRLYSTDTQYF.

This clone appeared a single time. The genes are TRBV29-1 and TRBJ2-4, with D perhaps TRBD1 (6 bases). Per germline, CDR1 SQVTM and CDR2 ANQGSEA. This CDR3 region has 13 residues. V was cut by 7 bases and J by 0 bases, with 10 bases left in between. CDR3 region: CSALQGAKNIQYF. CDR3 sequence (DNA): TGCAGCGCCTTACAGGGAGCCAAAAACATTCAGTACTTC.

The J gene is TRBJ1-2, the V gene TRBV5-1; 7 nucleotides match TRBD1. Looked up from germline, CDR1 is SGHRS and CDR2 is YFSETQ. There are 15 residues in the CDR3. V lost 0 bases and J lost 3; bases outside the gene matches: 5. The CDR3 here is CASSLVGDRDYGYTF. For the CDR3, the DNA is TGCGCCAGCAGCTTGGTAGGGGACAGAGACTATGGCTACACCTTC.

The DNA for the CDR3 is TGTGCCGGAATCGAGGGCCCGAACTATGGCTACACCTTC. It codes for CAGIEGPNYGYTF. The genes are TRBV28 and TRBJ1-2; no definite D call. This CDR3 spans 13 amino acids. V gave up 11 bases and J gave up 2 bases, with 15 bases separating them. The germline CDR1 and CDR2 sequences are MDHEN and SYDVKM.

The chain links TRBV2 to TRBJ2-3; perhaps TRBD1 as D (5 bases). The CDR3 has 15 residues. Germline CDR1 and CDR2: SNHLY and FYNNEI. Trimming removed 4 bases from V and 2 bases from J, with 13 bases in between. The CDR3 region is CASSAFVGATDTQYF. DNA of the CDR3: TGTGCCAGCAGTGCGTTTGTTGGGGCCACAGATACGCAGTATTTT.

The genes are TRBV5-6 and TRBJ1-4, with D hard to call. Germline loops: CDR1 SGHDT, CDR2 YYEEEE. This CDR3 has 14 residues. V was clipped by 5 bases and J by 5 bases, with 13 bases between them. This CDR3 reads CASSGWSSNEKLFF. CDR3 bases: TGTGCCAGCAGTGGGTGGTCCTCAAATGAAAAACTGTTTTTT.

This clone was observed once. CDR3 coding DNA: TGTGCCAGCAGTTACCCGCAAAAACAGGGGCTTGGCTACACCTTC. This gives the protein CASSYPQKQGLGYTF. The rearrangement uses TRBV6-6 and TRBJ1-2; TRBD1 agrees at 7 bases. Germline V gene sequence: CDR1 MNHNY, CDR2 SVGAGI (reference sequence). V was clipped by 2 bases and J by 7 bases; unmatched bases: 10. CDR3 length: 15 amino acids.

This clone was observed a handful of times. This chain joins TRBV6-1 and TRBJ1-6; 9 nucleotides agree with TRBD1. V dropped 1 base and J dropped 6; count of bases not matched to a gene: 4. Germline lookup yields CDR1 MNHNS and CDR2 SASEGT. The CDR3 is made up of 16 amino acids. CDR3 region: CASSEGGDRANSPLHF. As DNA, the CDR3 is TGTGCCAGCAGTGAAGGGGGGGACAGGGCTAATTCACCCCTCCACTTT.

This clone has only one observation. The CDR3 loop reads CASERQNYQETQYF. DNA of the CDR3: TGTGCCAGCGAGAGACAGAACTACCAAGAGACCCAGTACTTC. The chain joins TRBV2 to TRBJ2-5; D might be TRBD1 (5 bases). The CDR3 extends over 14 amino acids. The V end was cut by 8 bases, the J end by 0 bases, with 13 bases between. Germline V gene lookup returns CDR1 SNHLY and CDR2 FYNNEI.

This chain uses TRBV5-5 with TRBJ2-7; D is unresolved. The germline V and J ends were trimmed by 1 base and 2 bases, with 10 bases remaining between them. Germline CDR1 SGHKS, CDR2 YYEKEE (reference sequence). There are 14 residues in the CDR3. The DNA for the CDR3 is TGTGCCAGCAGCTTGTTCGGGTTGACCTACGAGCAGTACTTC. Its protein is CASSLFGLTYEQYF.

The genes are TRBV28 and TRBJ2-7, with D unclear. The CDR3 contains 12 residues. Germline values: CDR1 MDHEN, CDR2 SYDVKM. V was shortened by 2 bases and J by 6 bases, with 8 bases between the two germline ends. CDR3 protein: CASSLRRVEQYF. CDR3 nucleotide sequence: TGTGCCAGCAGTTTACGCCGGGTCGAGCAGTACTTC.

The chain couples TRBV9 to TRBJ2-2; the match to TRBD1 covers 8 bases. The CDR3 totals 15 residues. The V segment lost 3 bases and the J segment 0 bases; nucleotides outside the gene matches: 1. CDR1 and CDR2 from the germline V gene are SGDLS and YYNGEE. The chain's CDR3 is CASSAGQANTGELFF. CDR3 in DNA: TGTGCCAGCAGCGCGGGACAGGCGAACACCGGGGAGCTGTTTTTT. Supplemented by reference TRBV9 and TRBJ2-2, the full variable domain reads DSGVTQTPKHLITATGQRVTLRCSPRSGDLSVYWYQQSLDQGLQFLIQYYNGEERAKGNILERFSAQQFPDLHSELNLSSLELGDSALYFCASSAGQANTGELFFGEGSRLTVL.

The chain couples TRBV14 to TRBJ2-6; weak D call: TRBD1 (6 bases). CDR1 and CDR2 (germline): SGHDN, FVKESK. Trimming shortened V by 3 bases and J by 2 bases, and 11 bases separated the two germline ends. There are 16 residues in the CDR3. Here the CDR3 DNA reads TGTGCCAGCAGCCATCAGGGGTTACCTGGGGCCAACGTCCTGACTTTC. This translates into CASSHQGLPGANVLTF.

This chain links TRBV5-1 with TRBJ2-7; weak D call: TRBD1 (6 bases). This CDR3 comprises 13 residues. CDR1 is SGHRS and CDR2 is YFSETQ in the germline V gene. V was shortened by 4 bases and J by 4 bases, with 12 bases between the two germline ends. In DNA, the CDR3 is TGCGCCAGCAGCCCTACAGGGAGTTACGAGCAGTACTTC. This gives the protein CASSPTGSYEQYF.

This clone was counted between two and nine times. The J gene is TRBJ2-5, the V gene TRBV2; D possibly uses TRBD1 or TRBD2 (5 bases each). Germline lookup yields CDR1 SNHLY and CDR2 FYNNEI. This CDR3 contains 13 residues. Trimming left V 7 bases short and J 2 bases short, with 11 bases between. The CDR3 DNA reads TGTGCCAGCATCCGGGACGTACAAGAGACCCAGTACTTC. This translates into CASIRDVQETQYF.

V gene TRBV5-1 combines with J gene TRBJ1-3; 9 bases are a match to TRBD1. CDR3 length: 16 residues. The V gene end was trimmed by 4 bases and the J gene end by 3 bases; junction bases not matched to a gene: 8. Germline values: CDR1 SGHRS, CDR2 YFSETQ. This CDR3 is CASSPGTGTSGNTIYF. The CDR3 DNA reads as TGCGCCAGCAGCCCCGGGACAGGGACTAGTGGAAACACCATATATTTT.

The chain combines TRBV28 with TRBJ2-7; tentatively, D is TRBD2 (6 bases). CDR3 length: 17 amino acids. In germline, CDR1 is MDHEN, CDR2 SYDVKM. V was trimmed by 6 bases and J by 1 base, leaving 22 bases between them. The CDR3 DNA follows: TGTGCCAGCAGATCCCCGTGGAAGGAGGGTTATTCCTACGAGCAGTACTTC. It specifies CASRSPWKEGYSYEQYF.